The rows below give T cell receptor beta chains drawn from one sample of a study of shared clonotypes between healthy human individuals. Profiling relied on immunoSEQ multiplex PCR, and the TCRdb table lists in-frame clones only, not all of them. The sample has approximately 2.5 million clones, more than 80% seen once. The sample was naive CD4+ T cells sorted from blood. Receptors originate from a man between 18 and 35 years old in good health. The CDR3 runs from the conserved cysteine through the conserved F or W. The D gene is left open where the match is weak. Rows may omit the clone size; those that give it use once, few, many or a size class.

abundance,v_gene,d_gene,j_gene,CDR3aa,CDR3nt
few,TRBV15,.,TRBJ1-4,CATSGRTNEKLFF,TGTGCCACCAGCGGTAGAACTAATGAAAAACTGTTTTTT
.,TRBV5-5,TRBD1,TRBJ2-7,CASSSTGGSYEQYF,TGTGCCAGCAGCTCTACAGGGGGATCCTACGAGCAGTACTTC
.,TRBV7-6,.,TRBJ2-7,CASSLRGDSSYEQYF,TGTGCCAGCAGCCTAAGAGGGGACTCCTCCTACGAGCAGTACTTC
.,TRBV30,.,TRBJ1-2,CAWSWVGPYGYTF,TGTGCCTGGTCATGGGTAGGCCCCTATGGCTACACCTTC
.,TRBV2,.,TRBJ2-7,CASKGDSYEQYF,TGTGCCAGCAAGGGGGATTCCTACGAGCAGTACTTC
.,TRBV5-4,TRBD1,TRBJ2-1,CASSPGQGSEQFF,TGTGCCAGCAGCCCGGGACAGGGGAGTGAGCAGTTCTTC
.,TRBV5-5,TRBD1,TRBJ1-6,CASSLMGQGNSPLHF,TGTGCCAGCAGCTTGATGGGACAGGGGAATTCACCCCTCCACTTT
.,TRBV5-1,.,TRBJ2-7,CASSLVGTRREQYF,TGCGCCAGCAGCTTGGTCGGGACCAGAAGGGAGCAGTACTTC
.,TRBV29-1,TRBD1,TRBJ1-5,CSVEGQGGQPQHF,TGCAGCGTGGAAGGACAGGGAGGTCAGCCCCAGCATTTT
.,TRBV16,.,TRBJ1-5,CASSPGSVNQPQHF,TGTGCCAGCAGCCCCGGGTCCGTGAATCAGCCCCAGCATTTT
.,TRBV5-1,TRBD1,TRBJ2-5,CASSLGQGEGETQYF,TGCGCCAGCAGCTTGGGACAGGGAGAGGGAGAGACCCAGTACTTC
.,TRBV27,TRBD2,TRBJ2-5,CASASGDQETQYF,TGTGCCAGTGCTAGCGGGGACCAAGAGACCCAGTACTTC
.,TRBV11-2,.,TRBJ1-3,CASSLTGLGNTIYF,TGTGCCAGCAGCTTAACAGGGTTGGGAAACACCATATATTTT
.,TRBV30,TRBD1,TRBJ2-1,CAWSVPRGLLNEQFF,TGTGCCTGGAGTGTACCCAGGGGGCTACTGAATGAGCAGTTCTTC
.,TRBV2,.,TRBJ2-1,CASSEAPNSKVATNEQFF,TGTGCCAGCAGTGAAGCGCCTAACTCGAAAGTCGCAACCAATGAGCAGTTCTTC
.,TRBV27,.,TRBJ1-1,CASSRWGGEAFF,TGTGCCAGCAGTAGGTGGGGAGGTGAAGCTTTCTTT
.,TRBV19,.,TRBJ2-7,CASSETGEQYF,TGTGCCAGTAGTGAAACCGGGGAGCAGTACTTC
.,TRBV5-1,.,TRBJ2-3,CASSSQVWASTDTQYF,TGCGCCAGCAGCTCCCAGGTGTGGGCAAGCACAGATACGCAGTATTTT
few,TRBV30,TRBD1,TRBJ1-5,CAWSVQGSNQPQHF,TGTGCCTGGAGTGTACAGGGGAGCAATCAGCCCCAGCATTTT
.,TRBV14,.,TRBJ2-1,CAILRGWNEQFF,TGTGCCATCCTCAGGGGATGGAATGAGCAGTTCTTC
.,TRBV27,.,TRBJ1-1,CASSIWGGAGAEAFF,TGTGCCAGCAGTATATGGGGGGGGGCGGGCGCTGAAGCTTTCTTT
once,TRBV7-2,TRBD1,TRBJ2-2,CASSKNPGTVNTGELFF,TGTGCCAGCAGCAAAAATCCCGGGACAGTGAACACCGGGGAGCTGTTTTTT
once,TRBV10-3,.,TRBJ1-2,CAISEDGGGYGYTF,TGTGCCATCAGTGAGGATGGGGGCGGCTATGGCTACACCTTC
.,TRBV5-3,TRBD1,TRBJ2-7,CARSGTGSPNEQYF,TGTGCCAGAAGCGGGACAGGGAGCCCGAACGAGCAGTACTTC
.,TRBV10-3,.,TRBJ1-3,CAISDTAGNTIYF,TGTGCCATCAGTGATACGGCTGGAAACACCATATATTTT
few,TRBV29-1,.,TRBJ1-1,CSAKGRLMNTEAFF,TGCAGCGCGAAGGGACGGCTGATGAACACTGAAGCTTTCTTT
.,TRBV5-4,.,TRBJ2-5,CASSSTRVEETQYF,TGTGCCAGCAGCTCGACCCGGGTCGAAGAGACCCAGTACTTC
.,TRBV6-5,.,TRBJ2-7,CASIGDSDEQYF,TGTGCCAGCATCGGAGACAGCGACGAGCAGTACTTC
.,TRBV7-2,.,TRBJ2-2,CATAPSANTGELFF,TGTGCCACCGCACCCTCGGCGAACACCGGGGAGCTGTTTTTT
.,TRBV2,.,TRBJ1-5,CASSVQGSNQPQHF,TGTGCCAGCAGTGTGCAAGGTAGCAATCAGCCCCAGCATTTT
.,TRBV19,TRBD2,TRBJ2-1,CASSIGGGANNEQFF,TGTGCCAGTAGTATAGGCGGGGGGGCCAACAATGAGCAGTTCTTC
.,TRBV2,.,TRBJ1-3,CASSQSLSGNTIYF,TGTGCCAGCAGTCAATCGTTGTCTGGAAACACCATATATTTT
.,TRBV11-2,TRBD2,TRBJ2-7,CASSPQGGLSYEQYF,TGTGCCAGCAGCCCCCAGGGAGGGCTCTCCTACGAGCAGTACTTC
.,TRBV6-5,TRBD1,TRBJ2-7,CASRMGQGAREYF,TGTGCCAGCAGGATGGGACAGGGGGCGCGGGAGTACTTC
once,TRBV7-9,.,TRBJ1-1,CASSFLWQGNTEAFF,TGTGCCAGCAGCTTTCTCTGGCAAGGCAACACTGAAGCTTTCTTT
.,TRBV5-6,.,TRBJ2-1,CASSYTAGPHNEQFF,TGTGCCAGCAGCTATACCGCGGGGCCCCACAATGAGCAGTTCTTC
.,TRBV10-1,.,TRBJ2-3,CASSKGLVADTQYF,TGCGCCAGCAGTAAGGGACTTGTTGCAGATACGCAGTATTTT
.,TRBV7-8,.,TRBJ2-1,CASSLKPDNEQFF,TGTGCCAGCAGCTTGAAACCTGACAATGAGCAGTTCTTC
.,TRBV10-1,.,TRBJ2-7,CASSEFDIGGEQYF,TGCGCCAGCAGTGAGTTCGACATAGGGGGCGAGCAGTACTTC
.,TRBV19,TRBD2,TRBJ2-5,CASSIGSGRQETQYF,TGTGCCAGTAGTATAGGAAGCGGGAGACAAGAGACCCAGTACTTC
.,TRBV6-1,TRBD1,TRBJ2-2,CASSAGTVNTGELFF,TGTGCCAGCAGTGCCGGGACAGTGAACACCGGGGAGCTGTTTTTT
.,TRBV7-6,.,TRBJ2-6,CASSRRTSRSGANVLTF,TGTGCCAGCAGCAGAAGGACGAGCCGCTCTGGGGCCAACGTCCTGACTTTC
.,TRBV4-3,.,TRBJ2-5,CASSQLWASQETQYF,TGCGCCAGCAGCCAACTATGGGCTAGTCAAGAGACCCAGTACTTC
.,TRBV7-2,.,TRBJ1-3,CASSRGPSSGNTIYF,TGTGCCAGCAGCCGGGGACCTAGCTCTGGAAACACCATATATTTT
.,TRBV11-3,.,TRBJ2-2,CASSLDLASGDTGELFF,TGTGCCAGCAGCTTAGATCTCGCTTCCGGAGACACCGGGGAGCTGTTTTTT
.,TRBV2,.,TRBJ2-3,CASSGTVTDTQYF,TGTGCCAGCAGTGGAACAGTAACAGATACGCAGTATTTT
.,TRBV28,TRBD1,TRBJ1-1,CASSSGTGASNTEAFF,TGTGCCAGCAGTTCCGGTACAGGGGCTTCGAACACTGAAGCTTTCTTT
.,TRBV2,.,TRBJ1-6,CASTDSYNSPLHF,TGTGCCAGCACGGACAGCTATAATTCACCCCTCCACTTT
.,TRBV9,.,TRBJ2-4,CASSAGLENIQYF,TGTGCCAGCAGCGCGGGACTTGAAAACATTCAGTACTTC
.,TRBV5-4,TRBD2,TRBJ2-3,CASSLKLAGGIDTQYF,TGTGCCAGCAGCTTGAAACTAGCGGGGGGGATAGATACGCAGTATTTT
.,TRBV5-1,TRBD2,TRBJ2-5,CASSADASGGQETQYF,TGCGCCAGCAGCGCGGATGCTAGCGGGGGCCAAGAGACCCAGTACTTC